The present T cell receptor (beta chain) was sequenced within a study of cytomegalovirus exposure and HLA in healthy donors. A note on this clone: Its specificity is not known.

Findings of the study overall: TCR sequences were mostly rare, though some public TCRs occurred in many donors. A classifier reportedly called cytomegalovirus status with high sensitivity and specificity. A few chains tied to CMV proved CMV antigen-specific in vitro. Cytomegalovirus-associated TCR beta chains were listed, numbering some 150.

The V gene's germline CDR1 is SGHTA and CDR2 FQGNSA. This CDR3 comprises 16 residues. Trimming removed 4 bases from V and 5 bases from J, with 20 bases in between. Sequenced by immunoSEQ multiplex PCR; TCRdb stores in-frame clones only, minus some. The sample lists more than 45,000 clones; roughly 87% were seen once. The rearrangement uses TRBV7-2 and TRBJ1-2; D may be TRBD1 (6 bases). The specimen sequenced was PBMCs. The source of this sequence is a woman aged 18-29 years in good health and CMV-seronegative. Written as DNA, the CDR3 is TGTGCCAGCAGCTCGGCGGGGGCACAAAATGGGTATGGCTACACCTTC. As protein: CASSSAGAQNGYGYTF.